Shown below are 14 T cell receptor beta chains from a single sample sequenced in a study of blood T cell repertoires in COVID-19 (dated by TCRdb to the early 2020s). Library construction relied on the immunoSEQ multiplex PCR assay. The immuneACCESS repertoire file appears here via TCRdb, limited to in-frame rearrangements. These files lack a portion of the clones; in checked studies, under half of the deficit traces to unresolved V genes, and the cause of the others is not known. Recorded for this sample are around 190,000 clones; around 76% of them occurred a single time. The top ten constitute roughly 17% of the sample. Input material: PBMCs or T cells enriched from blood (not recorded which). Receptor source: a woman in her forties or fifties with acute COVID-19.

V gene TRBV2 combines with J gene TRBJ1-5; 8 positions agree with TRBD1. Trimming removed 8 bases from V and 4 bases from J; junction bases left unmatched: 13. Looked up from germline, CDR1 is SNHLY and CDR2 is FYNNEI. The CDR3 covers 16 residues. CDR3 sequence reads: CASGGQGARENQPQHF. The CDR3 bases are TGTGCCAGCGGAGGGCAGGGGGCAAGAGAAAATCAGCCCCAGCATTTT.

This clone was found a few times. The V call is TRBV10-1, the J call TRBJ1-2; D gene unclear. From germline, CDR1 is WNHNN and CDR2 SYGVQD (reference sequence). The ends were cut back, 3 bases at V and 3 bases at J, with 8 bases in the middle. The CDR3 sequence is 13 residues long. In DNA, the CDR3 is TGCGCCAGCAGTGATTTGGAGGACTATGGCTACACCTTC. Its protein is CASSDLEDYGYTF.

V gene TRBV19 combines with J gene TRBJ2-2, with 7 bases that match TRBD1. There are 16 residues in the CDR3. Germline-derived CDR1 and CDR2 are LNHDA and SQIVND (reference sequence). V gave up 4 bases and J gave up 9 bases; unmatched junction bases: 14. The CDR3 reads CASSNGLRGGYRELFF. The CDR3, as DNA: TGTGCCAGTAGTAACGGGCTAAGAGGGGGCTATAGGGAGCTGTTTTTT.

This CDR3 reads CASVFDRSNQPQHF. Here the CDR3 DNA reads TGTGCCAGCGTCTTCGACAGAAGCAATCAGCCCCAGCATTTT. V usage is TRBV28 and J usage is TRBJ1-5; TRBD1 might be the D (5 bases). CDR1 and CDR2 (germline): MDHEN, SYDVKM. This CDR3 is built from 14 residues. Trimming removed 8 bases at V and 1 base at J, with 12 bases between.

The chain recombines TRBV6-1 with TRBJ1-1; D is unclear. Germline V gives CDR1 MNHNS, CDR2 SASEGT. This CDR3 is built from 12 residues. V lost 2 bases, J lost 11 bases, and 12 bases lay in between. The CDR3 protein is CASSEHTSGAFF. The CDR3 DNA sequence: TGTGCCAGCAGTGAACACACGTCCGGGGCTTTCTTT.

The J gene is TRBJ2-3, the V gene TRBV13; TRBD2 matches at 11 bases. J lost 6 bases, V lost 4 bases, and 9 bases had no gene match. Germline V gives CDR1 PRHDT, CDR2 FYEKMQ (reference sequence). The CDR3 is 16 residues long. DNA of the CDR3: TGTGCCAGCAGCTCGTCACTAGCGGGGGTTGGGGATACGCAGTATTTT. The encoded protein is CASSSSLAGVGDTQYF.

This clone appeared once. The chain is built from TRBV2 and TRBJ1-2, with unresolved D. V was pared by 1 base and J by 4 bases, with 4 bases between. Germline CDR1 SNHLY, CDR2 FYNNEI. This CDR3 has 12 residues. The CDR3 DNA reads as TGTGCCAGCAGTGAAGGGAGCTATGGCTACACCTTC. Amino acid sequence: CASSEGSYGYTF. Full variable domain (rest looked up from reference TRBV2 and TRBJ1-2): EPEVTQTPSHQVTQMGQEVILRCVPISNHLYFYWYRQILGQKVEFLVSFYNNEISEKSEIFDDQFSVERPDGSNFTLKIRSTKLEDSAMYFCASSEGSYGYTFGSGTRLTVV.

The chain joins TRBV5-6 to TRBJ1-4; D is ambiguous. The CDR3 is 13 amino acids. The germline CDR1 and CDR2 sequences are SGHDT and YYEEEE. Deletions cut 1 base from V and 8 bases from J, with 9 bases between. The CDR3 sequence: CASSLYRTEKLFF. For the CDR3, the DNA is TGTGCCAGCAGCTTGTACAGAACCGAAAAACTGTTTTTT. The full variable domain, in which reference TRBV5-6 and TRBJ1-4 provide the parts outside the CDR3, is DAGVTQSPTHLIKTRGQQVTLRCSPKSGHDTVSWYQQALGQGPQFIFQYYEEEERQRGNFPDRFSGHQFPNYSSELNVNALLLGDSALYLCASSLYRTEKLFFGSGTQLSVL.

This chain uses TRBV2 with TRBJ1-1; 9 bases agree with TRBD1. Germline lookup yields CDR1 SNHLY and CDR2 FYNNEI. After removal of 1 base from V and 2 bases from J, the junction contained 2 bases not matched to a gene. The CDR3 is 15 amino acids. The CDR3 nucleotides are TGTGCCAGCAGTGAAGGGGACAGGGATAACACTGAAGCTTTCTTT. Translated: CASSEGDRDNTEAFF.

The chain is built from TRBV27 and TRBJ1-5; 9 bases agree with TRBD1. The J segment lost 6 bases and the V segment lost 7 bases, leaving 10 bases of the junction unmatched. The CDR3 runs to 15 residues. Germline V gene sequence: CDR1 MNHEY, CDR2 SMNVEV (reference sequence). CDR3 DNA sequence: TGTGCCAGCACGCCTACGGGACAGGGATTTCAGCCCCAGCATTTT. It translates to CASTPTGQGFQPQHF.

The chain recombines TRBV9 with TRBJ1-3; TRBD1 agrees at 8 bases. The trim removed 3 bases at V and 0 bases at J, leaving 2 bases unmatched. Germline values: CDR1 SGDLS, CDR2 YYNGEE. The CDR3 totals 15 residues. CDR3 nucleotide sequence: TGTGCCAGCAGCGGGGGGACAGGCTCTGGAAACACCATATATTTT. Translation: CASSGGTGSGNTIYF.

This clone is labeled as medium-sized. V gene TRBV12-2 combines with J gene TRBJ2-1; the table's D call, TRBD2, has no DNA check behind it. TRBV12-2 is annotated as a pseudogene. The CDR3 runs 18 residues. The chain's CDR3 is CASRPSPLGGRRYNEQFF. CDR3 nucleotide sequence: TGTGCAAGTCGCCCCTCCCCCCTGGGTGGGAGACGGTACAATGAGCAGTTCTTC.

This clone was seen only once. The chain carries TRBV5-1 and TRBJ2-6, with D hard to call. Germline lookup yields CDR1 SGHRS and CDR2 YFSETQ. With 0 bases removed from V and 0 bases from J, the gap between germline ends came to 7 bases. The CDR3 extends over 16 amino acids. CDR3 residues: CASSLAQISGANVLTF. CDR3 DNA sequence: TGCGCCAGCAGCTTGGCTCAGATCTCTGGGGCCAACGTCCTGACTTTC.

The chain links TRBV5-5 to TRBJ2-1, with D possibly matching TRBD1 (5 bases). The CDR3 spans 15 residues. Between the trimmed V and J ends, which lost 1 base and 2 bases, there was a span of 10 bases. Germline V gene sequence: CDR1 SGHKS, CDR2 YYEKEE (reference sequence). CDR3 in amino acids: CASSLLSGTYNEQFF. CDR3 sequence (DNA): TGTGCCAGCAGCTTGTTGTCAGGGACCTACAATGAGCAGTTCTTC. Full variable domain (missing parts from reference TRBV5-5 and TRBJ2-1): DAGVTQSPTHLIKTRGQQVTLRCSPISGHKSVSWYQQVLGQGPQFIFQYYEKEERGRGNFPDRFSARQFPNYSSELNVNALLLGDSALYLCASSLLSGTYNEQFFGPGTRLTVL.